A selection of T cell receptor beta chains follows, all from one sample in a study of a mutant IDH1 vaccine in newly diagnosed glioma. These receptors have no identified antigens. Sequencing used immunoSEQ multiplex PCR; TCRdb keeps in-frame clones, though not all of them. The sample lists approximately 25,000 clones, approximately 88% occurring once. The material was PBMCs, obtained from a glioma patient whose treatment included an IDH1 peptide vaccine. Source of these receptors: a man aged 35 to 55 with glioma. Each CDR3 is given with its conserved first and last residue. D genes are given only for firm matches.

J	V	D	CDR3
TRBJ2-7	TRBV6-5	TRBD2	CASSYSASGSYEQYF
TRBJ2-7	TRBV7-9	.	CASSLEKTGTYEQYF
TRBJ1-1	TRBV25-1	.	CASSPGYRAFF
TRBJ2-1	TRBV29-1	.	CSVEDPVSWYEQFF
TRBJ2-5	TRBV5-5	.	CASSPTGSETQYF
TRBJ2-7	TRBV4-2	.	CASSQDLFLGEQYF
TRBJ2-7	TRBV28	.	CASSQTGYEQYF
TRBJ2-2	TRBV7-2	.	CASSLIGGTGNTGELFF
TRBJ2-3	TRBV6-6	TRBD1	CASSYSKQGVWNTQYF
TRBJ1-2	TRBV7-8	.	CASSSGTKQHGYTF